This is a list of T cell receptor beta chains from one sample in a study of T cell responses to AZD1222 COVID-19 vaccine. This table comes from immunoSEQ multiplex PCR, and its TCRdb copy is limited to in-frame clones, with some not included. Of about 140,000 clones listed, roughly nine tenths are singletons. The source was peripheral blood, collected on day 0 of AZD1222 vaccination. Every receptor here comes from an adult in good health. The CDR3 runs from the conserved cysteine through the conserved F or W. A D gene is named only where the DNA matches it firmly. Only some rows state a clone size, as once, few, many or a class for expanded clones.

size,D,V,J,CDR3,DNA
-,TRBD1,TRBV19,TRBJ1-6,CASTGTDKLGSPLHF,TGTGCCAGTACCGGGACAGACAAACTGGGTTCACCCCTCCACTTT
-,-,TRBV29-1,TRBJ2-1,CSVQGILARGPNNEQFF,TGCAGCGTTCAAGGCATTCTAGCGAGGGGGCCCAACAATGAGCAGTTCTTC
-,TRBD1,TRBV12-3/TRBV12-4,TRBJ2-1,CASSSGTGSPPFF,TGTGCCAGCAGTTCCGGGACAGGGAGTCCTCCGTTCTTC
-,-,TRBV6-5,TRBJ1-6,CASSYSGETNSPLHF,TGTGCCAGCAGTTACTCAGGAGAAACCAATTCACCCCTCCACTTT
-,TRBD2,TRBV30,TRBJ2-7,CAWSQGREDYYEQYF,TGTGCCTGGAGTCAGGGGCGGGAGGACTACTACGAGCAGTACTTC
-,-,TRBV28,TRBJ1-5,CASRRQGVNNQPQHF,TGTGCCAGCCGCCGGCAGGGTGTAAACAATCAGCCCCAGCATTTT
-,-,TRBV3-1/TRBV3-2,TRBJ1-6,CASSPSWLADFYSPLHF,TGTGCCAGCAGCCCCTCCTGGCTAGCCGACTTTTATTCACCCCTCCACTTT
once,TRBD2,TRBV9,TRBJ2-7,CASRPGLAVHEQYF,TGTGCCAGCAGACCGGGACTAGCGGTCCACGAGCAGTACTTC
-,-,TRBV6-2/TRBV6-3,TRBJ2-1,CASSNPGPMSGEQFF,TGTGCCAGCAGCAACCCGGGACCGATGAGTGGTGAGCAGTTCTTC
-,-,TRBV27,TRBJ1-2,CASSLGWRDGYTF,TGTGCCAGCAGTTTAGGATGGCGGGATGGCTACACCTTC
-,TRBD1,TRBV28,TRBJ2-2,CASSLADRDAGELFF,TGTGCCAGCAGTTTAGCGGACAGGGACGCCGGGGAGCTGTTTTTT
once,-,TRBV29-1,TRBJ1-2,CSVESGGYGYTF,TGCAGCGTTGAGTCTGGAGGGTATGGCTACACCTTC
once,-,TRBV18,TRBJ1-1,CASSPLRDTNTEAFF,TGTGCCAGCTCACCACTGCGAGACACCAACACTGAAGCTTTCTTT
-,-,TRBV28,TRBJ2-1,CASLRSGSYNEQFF,TGTGCCAGTCTCCGTAGCGGCTCCTACAATGAGCAGTTCTTC
once,-,TRBV28,TRBJ2-3,CASSEQTPTDTQYF,TGTGCCAGCAGTGAACAGACCCCTACAGATACGCAGTATTTT